In this sample, the clone carrying this T cell receptor beta chain turned up once. The source of the sample is a study of blood T cell repertoires in COVID-19. The assay was immunoSEQ multiplex PCR, and TCRdb's table has in-frame clones only and misses some. This sample has 150,000 to 200,000 clones, with 89% found just once. CDR1 is SGHNT, CDR2 YYREEE, per germline (reference sequence). With 4 bases removed from V and 3 bases from J, the gap between germline ends came to 19 bases. This CDR3 region has 16 residues. The J gene is TRBJ1-2, the V gene TRBV5-4, with a tentative D call TRBD1 (5 bases). Sequenced material: peripheral blood. This TCR was recovered from a man between 18 and 29 years old who had recovered from COVID-19. The CDR3: CASSPVLKGLDYGYTF. The CDR3 DNA follows: TGTGCCAGCAGCCCCGTGCTGAAGGGGCTGGACTATGGCTACACCTTC.